This note documents a single T cell receptor (beta chain) sequence. Its antigen is unidentified. The CDR3 has 11 residues. Germline CDR1 reads MNHEY; CDR2 reads SVGAGI. The data stem from a study of cytomegalovirus exposure and HLA in healthy donors. The PCR was carried out with 60 Vbeta primers and 13 Jbeta primers. The table came from immunoSEQ multiplex PCR; TCRdb's copy has only in-frame clones and leaves some out. The sample table sets out 200,000 to 250,000 clones. Study results and caveats: A later analysis, which compared TCR beta chains of equal frequency, found the HLA-associated ones more clonally expanded. Some public TCRs appeared in many individuals, while most sequences were rare.

Material: PBMCs. This TCR came from a woman younger than 45 in good health and CMV-seropositive. This chain connects TRBV6-5 to TRBJ2-2; possibly TRBD2 for D (6 bases). The CDR3 loop reads CAAGGSGELFF. The CDR3 nucleotides read TGTGCAGCCGGGGGATCCGGGGAGCTGTTTTTT.